What follows are 27 T cell receptor beta chains derived from one specimen sequenced in a study of T cell responses to AZD1222 COVID-19 vaccine. The table came from immunoSEQ multiplex PCR; TCRdb's copy has only in-frame clones and leaves some out. Counted here are around 100,000 clones, more than 90% occurring once; the ten biggest clones make up 2.2%. The sample here was peripheral blood, taken on day 0 of AZD1222 vaccination. The source of these receptors is an adult in good health.

The chain uses TRBV9 and TRBJ1-2; D not resolved. Germline lookup yields CDR1 SGDLS and CDR2 YYNGEE. Trimming shortened V by 0 bases and J by 0 bases, and 9 bases separated the two germline ends. The CDR3 is 15 amino acids. DNA of the CDR3: TGTGCCAGCAGCGTAGGTCTGGAACCTAACTATGGCTACACCTTC. Protein: CASSVGLEPNYGYTF.

V is TRBV7-3 and J is TRBJ2-7; TRBD2 aligns across 11 bases. From germline, CDR1 is SGHTA and CDR2 FQGTGA. CDR3 length equals 15 residues. V dropped 4 bases and J dropped 6; count of bases not matched to a gene: 8. CDR3 bases: TGTGCCAGCAGCTCTTTAGCGGGAGGGCCCTCCGAGCAGTACTTC. Translation gives CASSSLAGGPSEQYF.

The chain carries TRBV20-1 and TRBJ1-1, with D unresolved. The CDR3 length is 11 residues. Germline CDR1 is DFQATT and CDR2 is SNEGSKA (reference sequence). In nucleotides, the CDR3 is TGCCTGGGAAGTGGGAACACTGAAGCTTTCTTT. This codes for CLGSGNTEAFF.

The chain recombines TRBV6-5 with TRBJ2-5; TRBD2 might be the D (5 bases). The CDR3 is 15 residues long. With 7 bases removed from V and 4 bases from J, the gap between germline ends came to 19 bases. The germline V gene encodes CDR1 MNHEY and CDR2 SVGAGI. The DNA of the CDR3 is TGTGCCAGCAACAATAGGGCGGGCGGGTTAGAGACCCAGTACTTC. This translates into CASNNRAGGLETQYF.

This clone was observed a single time. The V and J genes are TRBV30 and TRBJ1-2; no reliable D call. Trimming cost V 7 bases and J 8 bases, with 14 bases left between them. This CDR3 spans 11 amino acids. Looked up from germline, CDR1 is GTSNPN and CDR2 is SVGIG (reference sequence). The CDR3 is CALEIPRGYTF. In DNA form, the CDR3 reads TGTGCCTTGGAGATACCTCGGGGCTACACCTTC. The full variable domain, with the rest looked up from reference TRBV30 and TRBJ1-2, is SQTIHQWPATLVQPVGSPLSLECTVEGTSNPNLYWYRQAAGRGLQLLFYSVGIGQISSEVPQNLSASRPQDRQFILSSKKLLLSDSGFYLCALEIPRGYTFGSGTRLTVV.

V usage is TRBV11-1 and J usage is TRBJ2-1; the D is unclear. The CDR3 runs 13 residues. Germline-derived CDR1 and CDR2 are SGHAT and FQDESV (reference sequence). V was cut by 2 bases and J by 9 bases, with 11 bases left in between. CDR3 amino acids: CASSLSLWREQFF. CDR3 in DNA: TGTGCCAGCAGCTTATCCCTCTGGCGTGAGCAGTTCTTC.

The rearrangement uses TRBV19 and TRBJ2-7; 8 bases are a match to TRBD1. Germline assignment: CDR1 LNHDA and CDR2 SQIVND (reference sequence). V was clipped by 4 bases and J by 1 base; unmatched bases: 12. The length of the CDR3 is 17 residues. The CDR3 protein is CASSKGFGTGLSYEQYF. DNA of the CDR3: TGTGCCAGTAGTAAGGGGTTTGGGACAGGCTTGTCCTACGAGCAGTACTTC.

V usage is TRBV19 and J usage is TRBJ2-2; 7 bases match TRBD1. The V and J ends lost 6 bases and 4 bases, in that order; junction bases with no gene match: 8. Germline lookup yields CDR1 LNHDA and CDR2 SQIVND (reference sequence). The CDR3 totals 15 residues. The CDR3: CASSYWDSSTGELFF. The CDR3 nucleotides are TGTGCCAGTAGCTACTGGGACAGTTCCACCGGGGAGCTGTTTTTT.

The chain joins TRBV7-9 to TRBJ1-2; D might be TRBD1 (5 bases). Trimming took 3 bases from V and 6 from J, leaving 20 bases between them. Germline V gives CDR1 SEHNR, CDR2 FQNEAQ (reference sequence). The CDR3 is made up of 16 amino acids. CDR3 protein: CASSLVLGPRGDGYTF. The CDR3 nucleotides read TGTGCCAGCAGCTTGGTCCTCGGACCCCGGGGCGATGGCTACACCTTC.

The chain joins TRBV27 to TRBJ1-5, with 7 bases aligning to TRBD1. Per the germline V gene, CDR1 is MNHEY and CDR2 is SMNVEV (reference sequence). With 4 bases clipped from V and 7 bases from J, the junction kept 10 bases outside the gene matches. This CDR3 contains 15 residues. CDR3 nucleotide sequence: TGTGCCAGCAGTTCGCGGACAGGCCCCAACCAGCCCCAGCATTTT. It is translated as CASSSRTGPNQPQHF.

This clone was detected only once. The rearrangement links TRBV12-5 to TRBJ1-1; the D gene is possibly TRBD1 (5 bases). V was shortened by 2 bases and J by 0 bases, with 13 bases between the two germline ends. CDR1 and CDR2 from the germline V gene are LGHNT and FRNRAP. The CDR3 totals 16 residues. CDR3 DNA sequence: TGTGCTAGTGGTTTGTACCAGGGTGCAATGAACACTGAAGCTTTCTTT. Translating gives CASGLYQGAMNTEAFF.

The V call is TRBV4-3, the J call TRBJ2-5; TRBD1 matches 7 bases. This CDR3 has 15 amino acids. V trimming: 0 bases; J trimming: 5 bases; junction bases outside the gene matches: 6. The V gene's germline CDR1 is LGHNA and CDR2 YSLEER. The CDR3 bases are TGCGCCAGCAGCCAAGATTGGGGCAGGGGGGAGACCCAGTACTTC. The encoded protein is CASSQDWGRGETQYF.

The gene calls are TRBV30 and TRBJ2-2, with TRBD2 identical over 8 bases. V shed 5 bases, J shed 0 bases, and the junction held 11 bases outside the gene matches. The CDR3 extends over 17 amino acids. Per the germline V gene, CDR1 is GTSNPN and CDR2 is SVGIG (reference sequence). The CDR3 is CAWDPGLVRPNTGELFF. As DNA, the CDR3 is TGTGCCTGGGATCCGGGACTAGTAAGGCCGAACACCGGGGAGCTGTTTTTT.

J is TRBJ2-7 and V is TRBV3-1 (or the pseudogene TRBV3-2); D might be TRBD1 or TRBD2, each matching 7 bases. In germline, CDR1 is LGHDT, CDR2 YNNKEL (reference sequence). The CDR3 sequence is 14 residues long. V lost 4 bases to trimming and J lost 3 bases, with 13 bases between them. CDR3 loop: CASSPSGGDYEQYF. The CDR3 nucleotides read TGTGCCAGCAGCCCCTCAGGGGGGGACTACGAGCAGTACTTC.

This chain links TRBV7-9 with TRBJ1-1; the D gene is possibly TRBD1 (6 bases). Germline V lookup: CDR1 SEHNR, CDR2 FQNEAQ (reference sequence). The CDR3 is 15 residues long. With 6 bases removed from V and 5 bases from J, the gap between germline ends came to 19 bases. In nucleotides, the CDR3 is TGTGCCAGCAGAAGCAACCGGACAGTGGGAACTGAAGCTTTCTTT. This gives the protein CASRSNRTVGTEAFF.

J is TRBJ1-4 and V is TRBV27, with 7 bases aligning to TRBD1. The germline CDR1 and CDR2 sequences are MNHEY and SMNVEV (reference sequence). The CDR3 is made up of 14 amino acids. The V and J ends lost 5 bases and 4 bases, in that order; junction bases with no gene match: 4. CDR3 sequence reads: CASSPGQDNEKLFF. CDR3 coding DNA: TGTGCCAGCAGTCCCGGACAGGATAATGAAAAACTGTTTTTT.

V is TRBV28 and J is TRBJ1-1; D possibly corresponds to TRBD1 (6 bases). The germline V gene encodes CDR1 MDHEN and CDR2 SYDVKM. The CDR3 runs 15 residues. The V end was cut by 6 bases, the J end by 0 bases, with 14 bases between. The DNA for the CDR3 is TGTGCCAGCAGGCCCACGACAGGTTTGAACACTGAAGCTTTCTTT. This encodes CASRPTTGLNTEAFF.

The table lists this clone with a count of one. The chain has TRBV11-3 and TRBJ2-1, with TRBD1 matching 9 bases. This CDR3 is built from 13 residues. Germline V CDR1 and CDR2: SGHNT, YENEEA. The junction had 9 bases not matched to a gene; V was cut back by 4 bases and J by 14 bases. CDR3 coding DNA: TGTGCCAGCAGCTCACAACAGGGGGCAACGGAGTTCTTC. Translation: CASSSQQGATEFF.

V usage is TRBV15 and J usage is TRBJ1-3; D not certain. V was trimmed by 2 bases and J by 0 bases, leaving 8 bases between them. The CDR3 is made up of 15 amino acids. Germline V CDR1 and CDR2: LNHNV, YYDKDF (reference sequence). The CDR3 DNA is TGTGCCACCAGCAGAACCATCTACTCTGGAAACACCATATATTTT. It yields the protein CATSRTIYSGNTIYF. The variable domain in full, with the rest retrieved from reference TRBV15 and TRBJ1-3, is DAMVIQNPRYQVTQFGKPVTLSCSQTLNHNVMYWYQQKSSQAPKLLFHYYDKDFNNEADTPDNFQSRRPNTSFCFLDIRSPGLGDTAMYLCATSRTIYSGNTIYFGEGSWLTVV.

V and J are TRBV30 and TRBJ1-2, with no clear D. CDR3 length: 14 residues. Trimming shortened V by 1 base and J by 6 bases, and 15 bases separated the two germline ends. CDR1 GTSNPN and CDR2 SVGIG come from the germline V gene (reference sequence). This chain's CDR3 is CAWSGTPSYDGYTF. Here the CDR3 DNA reads TGTGCCTGGAGTGGGACCCCCTCCTATGATGGCTACACCTTC.

The chain uses TRBV12-3 or TRBV12-4 and TRBJ1-2; no definite D call. V lost 7 bases and J lost 0, with 9 bases in between. CDR3 size: 13 residues. CDR3 nucleotide sequence: TGTGCCAGCACCCTGGGTACTAACTATGGCTACACCTTC. It encodes CASTLGTNYGYTF.

This clone has only one observation. V usage is TRBV12-3 or TRBV12-4 and J usage is TRBJ1-2; the D gene is possibly TRBD1 (5 bases). The V and J ends lost 6 bases and 4 bases respectively, with 9 bases between them. The CDR3 runs 12 residues. This chain's CDR3 is CASSPTAYGYTF. The CDR3 DNA reads TGTGCCAGCAGCCCGACAGCCTATGGCTACACCTTC.

This clone was recorded once. The chain carries TRBV11-1 and TRBJ1-5; TRBD1 aligns across 8 bases. The CDR3 covers 13 residues. V dropped 4 bases and J dropped 6; count of bases not matched to a gene: 2. Germline values: CDR1 SGHAT, CDR2 FQDESV (reference sequence). CDR3 sequence: CASSSDRGQPQHF. The CDR3 region has the DNA TGTGCCAGCAGCTCCGACAGGGGTCAGCCCCAGCATTTT.

The chain recombines TRBV12-5 with TRBJ2-5; TRBD1 matches at 8 bases. Germline CDR1 is LGHNT and CDR2 is FRNRAP. The V gene end was trimmed by 3 bases and the J gene end by 4 bases; junction bases not matched to a gene: 4. The CDR3 runs to 14 residues. The CDR3 is CASGFQGARETQYF. The CDR3 nucleotides are TGTGCTAGTGGTTTTCAGGGGGCAAGAGAGACCCAGTACTTC.

The chain links TRBV15 to TRBJ1-3, with D perhaps TRBD1 (6 bases). V was clipped by 0 bases and J by 0 bases, with 12 bases between them. The length of the CDR3 is 17 residues. Looked up from germline, CDR1 is LNHNV and CDR2 is YYDKDF (reference sequence). CDR3 loop: CATSREGQGFSGNTIYF. Here the CDR3 DNA reads TGTGCCACCAGCAGAGAGGGACAAGGGTTCTCTGGAAACACCATATATTTT.

V and J are TRBV27 and TRBJ2-3; D might be TRBD2 (7 bases). The ends were cut back, 8 bases at V and 6 bases at J, with 21 bases in the middle. The length of the CDR3 is 15 residues. Germline CDR1 and CDR2: MNHEY and SMNVEV (reference sequence). The CDR3 region is CASGGGWGGGDTQYF. CDR3 DNA: TGTGCCAGCGGAGGGGGTTGGGGGGGCGGCGATACGCAGTATTTT.

A single count supports this clone. This chain links TRBV7-2 with TRBJ2-1, with 8 bases fitting TRBD2. V lost 0 bases to trimming and J lost 0 bases; unmatched junction nucleotides: 13. The CDR3 contains 20 residues. Germline V gives CDR1 SGHTA, CDR2 FQGNSA. The CDR3 DNA sequence: TGTGCCAGCAGCTTAGCCCCCCCCAGCGGGGGCTTCTCCTCCTACAATGAGCAGTTCTTC. This codes for CASSLAPPSGGFSSYNEQFF.